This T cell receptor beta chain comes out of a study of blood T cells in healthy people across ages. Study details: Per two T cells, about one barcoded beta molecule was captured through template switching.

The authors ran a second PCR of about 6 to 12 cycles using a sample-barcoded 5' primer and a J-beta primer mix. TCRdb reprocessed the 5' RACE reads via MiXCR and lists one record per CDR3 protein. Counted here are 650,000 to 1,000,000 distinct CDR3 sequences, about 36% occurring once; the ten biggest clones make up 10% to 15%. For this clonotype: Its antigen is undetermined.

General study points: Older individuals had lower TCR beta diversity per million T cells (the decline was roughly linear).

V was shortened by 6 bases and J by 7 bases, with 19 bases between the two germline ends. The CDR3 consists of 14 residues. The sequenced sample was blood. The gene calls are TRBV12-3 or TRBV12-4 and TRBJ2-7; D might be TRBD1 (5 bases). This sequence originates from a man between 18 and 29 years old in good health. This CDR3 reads CASSPDSINNEQYF. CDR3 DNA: TGTGCCAGCAGCCCCGACAGCATCAACAATGAGCAGTACTTC.